This TCR beta chain emerged from a study of Ad26.COV2.S vaccination and SARS-CoV-2 variants. The study, taken as a whole, reports: Total T cell responses were possibly underestimated by TCR breadth and depth analyses.

Germline V gene sequence: CDR1 SEHNR, CDR2 FQNEAQ (reference sequence). CDR3 length: 14 amino acids. V shed 5 bases and J 4 bases; nucleotides not matched to a gene: 8. Assay: immunoSEQ multiplex PCR; the TCRdb copy retains only in-frame clones and omits some. The table shows 440,000 or so clones, with about nine tenths occurring only once. For this clone: Antigen specificity is unknown.

The sample's treatment: roughly 18 received Ad26.COV2.S at low or high dose, single or two shots; about 5 received placebo; per-sample allocation not given. Samples were taken on day 63 after the first vaccine or placebo injection. This TCR came from a person aged 18-65 years who received the Ad26.COV2.S COVID-19 vaccine or a placebo. The chain is built from TRBV7-9 and TRBJ2-7; 7 nucleotides align to TRBD1. The sequences come from peripheral blood, collected in a trial of Ad26.COV2.S vaccine versus placebo. The CDR3 region is CASSPSQGRYEQYF. DNA of the CDR3: TGTGCCAGCAGCCCCTCACAGGGGCGATACGAGCAGTACTTC. Full variable domain (outside the CDR3, taken from reference TRBV7-9 and TRBJ2-7): DTGVSQNPRHKITKRGQNVTFRCDPISEHNRLYWYRQTLGQGPEFLTYFQNEAQLEKSRLLSDRFSAERPKGSFSTLEIQRTEQGDSAMYLCASSPSQGRYEQYFGPGTRLTVT.